This T cell receptor beta chain was captured in a study of type 1 regulatory T cells (dated by TCRdb to the early 2020s). In terms of the full investigation: An in vitro protocol by which a Tr1-enriched, alloantigen-specific CD4 T cell product named T-allo10 was generated was characterized in the study. T-allo10 was being evaluated clinically in patients with hematological malignancies who were receiving allogeneic hematopoietic stem cell transplantation. What the authors observed across the whole study: A more restricted TCR repertoire was observed in Tr1 cells than in non-Tr1 cells, and this restriction was interpreted in the study as alloantigen-induced clonal expansion.

The germline V gene gives CDR1 as SQVTM and CDR2 as ANQGSEA. The CDR3 measures 12 amino acids from cysteine to phenylalanine. The sequence is cut down to CDR3 DNA, 36 bases in frame from base 1. Relative to germline, V is 2 bases shorter and J is 2 bases shorter, with 7 bases between their ends. The run used an Illumina MiSeq. TCRdb trimmed the raw reads at Q25, called clones with MiXCR and kept productive beta chains. Rows are unified per CDR3 protein, each entry keeping the most common DNA and genes. Counted in this sample were more than 60,000 distinct CDR3 sequences; just under 50% of them appeared once. The top ten hold more than 2% of the sample. Comments on this clonotype: It has no known antigen specificity. No much larger clonotype is one base removed from it; base qualities were not supplied.

The chain couples TRBV29-1 to TRBJ2-7; there is no confident call for the D gene. Material for sequencing was cultured non-Tr1 T cells, either the whole culture or a sorted T cell fraction (not recorded which). The cell subset or site label, as the study defines it: non-Tr1 population from the T-allo10 product. This TCR came from a human donor in good health. The CDR3 protein sequence reads: CSVETSPYEQYF. The nucleotide sequence reads as follows: TGCAGCGTTGAAACCAGTCCCTACGAGCAGTACTTC.